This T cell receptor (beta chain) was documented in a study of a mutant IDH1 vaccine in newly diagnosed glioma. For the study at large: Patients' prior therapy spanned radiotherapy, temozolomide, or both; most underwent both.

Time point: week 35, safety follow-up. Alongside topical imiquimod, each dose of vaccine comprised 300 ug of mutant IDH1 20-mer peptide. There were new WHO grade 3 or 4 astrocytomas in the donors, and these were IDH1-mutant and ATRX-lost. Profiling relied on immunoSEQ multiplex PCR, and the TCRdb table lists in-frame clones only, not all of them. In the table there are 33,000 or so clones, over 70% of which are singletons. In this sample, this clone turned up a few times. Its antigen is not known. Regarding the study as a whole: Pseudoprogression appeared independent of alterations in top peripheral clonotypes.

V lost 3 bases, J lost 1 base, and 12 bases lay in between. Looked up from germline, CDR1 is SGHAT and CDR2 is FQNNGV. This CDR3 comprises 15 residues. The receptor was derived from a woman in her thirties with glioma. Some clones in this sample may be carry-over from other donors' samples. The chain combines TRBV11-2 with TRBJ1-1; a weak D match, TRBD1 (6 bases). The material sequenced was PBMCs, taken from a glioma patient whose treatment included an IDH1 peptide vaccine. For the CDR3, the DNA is TGTGCCAGCAGCTTTAGAGGGGGGAAGAACACTGAAGCTTTCTTT. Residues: CASSFRGGKNTEAFF.